This T cell receptor (beta chain) was recovered during a study of blood T cell repertoires in COVID-19. CDR3 length: 15 amino acids. The germline V gene has CDR1 MDHEN and CDR2 SYDVKM. The junction had 5 bases not matched to a gene; V was cut back by 8 bases and J by 2 bases. Method: immunoSEQ multiplex PCR; TCRdb's copy keeps in-frame clones and lacks some. The sample yields roughly 120,000 clones, about 82% seen once. The source of this sequence is a human donor in a cohort sampled during active COVID-19. The sample was peripheral blood. The V and J genes are TRBV28 and TRBJ1-5, with 11 bases aligning to TRBD1. The CDR3 DNA follows: TGTGCCAGCGGGACAGGGGGTCGGGGCAATCAGCCCCAGCATTTT. It translates to CASGTGGRGNQPQHF.